This TCR beta chain was retrieved from a study of patients and donors after allogeneic stem cell transplantation (dated by TCRdb to the early 2020s). The method behind the library was RT-PCR. The instrument was a NextSeq 550. TCRdb redid the processing of the public reads, applying fastp at Q25 and MiXCR, and retained in-frame beta chains. Rows are combined by CDR3 protein, so each entry shows the most common genes and DNA. This sample is represented by roughly 230,000 distinct CDR3 sequences; roughly an eighth of them were singletons. The ten largest account for under 14% of the sample. This clonotype appeared many times. Its antigen specificity is not known. There are no base qualities to consult, and no much larger clone falls within one base. The germline V gene supplies CDR1 MNHNS and CDR2 SASEGT. Counted from cysteine to phenylalanine, this CDR3 has 17 amino acids. The kept DNA is CDR3 alone, 51 bases in frame from the first base. V gives up 7 bases and J gives up 3 bases, and the segment between their germline ends measures 24 bases.

This clonotype originated in a human donor who was either an allogeneic HSCT recipient or a stem cell or donor lymphocyte infusion donor (not recorded which). It is not recorded whose cells these are; they may come from a transplant donor. The rearrangement joined TRBV6-1 to TRBJ1-2, with the D segment identity uncertain. Sequenced input: blood, either unsorted or a sorted T cell fraction (not recorded which). The CDR3 reads CASTLTSGRSRDYGYTF. The DNA sequence follows: TGTGCCAGCACCCTTACCTCAGGAAGGTCCCGGGACTATGGCTACACCTTC.